The 4 T cell receptor beta chains reported below all come from one sample, sequenced in a study of vaccination and CD4 T cells after COVID-19. As to treatment: roughly 10-day PBMC culture with coronavirus spike peptide pools or control peptides (ViraFEST assay). With the Oncomine TCR Beta short-read assay, DNA from cultured CD4+ T cells was sequenced. TCRdb ran MiXCR on the PCR reads and lists one entry per CDR3 protein. The sample contains about 25,000 distinct CDR3 sequences, around 40% of which appear only once. Their recognized antigens are unknown. Material: CD4+ T cells from blood, cultured in vitro. The receptors stem from a human donor who had recovered from COVID-19.

The chain recombines TRBV19 with TRBJ2-7, with 8 bases aligning to TRBD1. This CDR3 contains 15 residues. The germline V gene encodes CDR1 LNHDA and CDR2 SQIVND (reference sequence). V shed 3 bases, J shed 2 bases, and the junction held 6 bases outside the gene matches. DNA for the CDR3: TGTGCCAGTAGTATTTGGACAGGGAGAGCCTACGAGCAGTACTTC. This translates into CASSIWTGRAYEQYF.

This clonotype occurred a few times. The CDR3 loop is CAISVHGSGRNYEQYF. The CDR3 coding sequence is TGTGCCATCAGTGTCCACGGAAGCGGGAGAAATTACGAGCAGTACTTC. The V and J genes are TRBV10-3 and TRBJ2-7; 8 positions match TRBD2. CDR1 and CDR2 (germline): ENHRY, SYGVKD. CDR3 size: 16 residues. V lost 4 bases, J lost 4 bases, and 12 bases stayed unmatched.

The chain joins TRBV10-2 to TRBJ2-5, with D hard to call. V lost 5 bases, J lost 0 bases, and 13 bases lay in between. Germline V gene data show CDR1 as WSHSY and CDR2 as SAAADI. The CDR3 is 15 residues long. In DNA, the CDR3 is TGCGCCAGCAGTTTGAGGTCCACCTACCAAGAGACCCAGTACTTC. It encodes CASSLRSTYQETQYF.

This clonotype occurred a few times. J is TRBJ2-5 and V is TRBV18, with 8 bases identical to TRBD2. CDR1 is KGHSH and CDR2 is LQKENI in the germline V gene. J gave up 3 bases and V 3 bases, and 0 bases lay outside the gene matches. This CDR3 comprises 13 residues. CDR3 sequence: CASSPGLEETQYF. The DNA for the CDR3 is TGTGCCAGCTCACCGGGACTAGAAGAGACCCAGTACTTC.